This T cell receptor (beta chain) was recovered during a study of Graves' ophthalmopathy and Graves' hyperthyroidism. Germline CDR1 is ENHRY and CDR2 is SYGVKD. This CDR3 region has 15 residues. The ends lost 6 bases at V and 6 bases at J; junction bases unmatched: 9. Amplification of TCR beta CDR3 regions used RNA transcripts. A first-round RT-PCR used HTBI primers, followed by a second-round multiplex PCR. TCRdb re-called the multiplex PCR reads through MiXCR, storing one row per CDR3 protein. Of some 47,000 distinct CDR3 sequences listed, around 50% are singletons. The sample consisted of peripheral blood. V usage is TRBV10-3 and J usage is TRBJ2-1; TRBD2 matches 9 bases. The clonotype was recovered from an adult man with Graves' ophthalmopathy. CDR3: CAISPFSGGLNEQFF. DNA of the CDR3: TGTGCCATCAGCCCATTTAGCGGGGGTCTCAATGAGCAGTTCTTC.